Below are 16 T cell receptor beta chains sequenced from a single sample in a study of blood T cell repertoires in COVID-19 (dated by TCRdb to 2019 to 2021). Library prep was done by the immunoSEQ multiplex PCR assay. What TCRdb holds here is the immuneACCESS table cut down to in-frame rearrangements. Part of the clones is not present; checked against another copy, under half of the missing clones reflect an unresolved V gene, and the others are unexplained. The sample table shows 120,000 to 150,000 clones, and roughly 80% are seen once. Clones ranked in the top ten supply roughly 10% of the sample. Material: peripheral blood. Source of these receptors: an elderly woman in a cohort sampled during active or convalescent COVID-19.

CDR3 sequence: CASSNIQGALGTGELFF. In DNA, the CDR3 is TGTGCCAGCAGCAACATTCAGGGGGCCCTCGGCACCGGGGAGCTGTTTTTT. V gene TRBV3-1 (or the pseudogene TRBV3-2) combines with J gene TRBJ2-2; TRBD1 aligns across 8 bases. The CDR3 is 17 amino acids. Germline CDR1 LGHDT, CDR2 YNNKEL (reference sequence). V lost 5 bases to trimming and J lost 4 bases; unmatched junction nucleotides: 12.

This CDR3 is CASSRGQGTYGYTF. CDR3 sequence (DNA): TGTGCCAGCAGCCGAGGACAGGGGACCTATGGCTACACCTTC. This chain connects TRBV6-5 to TRBJ1-2, with TRBD1 identical over 9 bases. The CDR3 is 14 residues long. Germline assignment: CDR1 MNHEY and CDR2 SVGAGI. J was trimmed by 4 bases and V by 6 bases; bases with no gene match: 6.

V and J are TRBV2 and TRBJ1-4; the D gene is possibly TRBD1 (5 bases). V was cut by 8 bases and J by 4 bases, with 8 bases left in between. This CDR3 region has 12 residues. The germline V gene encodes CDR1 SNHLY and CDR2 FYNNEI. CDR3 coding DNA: TGTGCCAGCGACAGAGATAATGAAAAACTGTTTTTT. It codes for CASDRDNEKLFF.

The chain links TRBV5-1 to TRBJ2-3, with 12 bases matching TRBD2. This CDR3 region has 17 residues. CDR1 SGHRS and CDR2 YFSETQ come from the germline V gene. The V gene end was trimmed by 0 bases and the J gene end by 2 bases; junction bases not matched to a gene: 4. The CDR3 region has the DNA TGCGCCAGCAGCTTGGGTGGACTAGCGGGGATCACAGATACGCAGTATTTT. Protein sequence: CASSLGGLAGITDTQYF. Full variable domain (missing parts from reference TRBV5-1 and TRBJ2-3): KAGVTQTPRYLIKTRGQQVTLSCSPISGHRSVSWYQQTPGQGLQFLFEYFSETQRNKGNFPGRFSGRQFSNSRSEMNVSTLELGDSALYLCASSLGGLAGITDTQYFGPGTRLTVL.

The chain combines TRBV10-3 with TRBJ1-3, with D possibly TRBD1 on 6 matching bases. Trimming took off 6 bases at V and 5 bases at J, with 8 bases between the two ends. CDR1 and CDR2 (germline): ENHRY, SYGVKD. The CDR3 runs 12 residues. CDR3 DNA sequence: TGTGCCATCAGCCAGGGGCGAAACACCATATATTTT. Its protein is CAISQGRNTIYF.

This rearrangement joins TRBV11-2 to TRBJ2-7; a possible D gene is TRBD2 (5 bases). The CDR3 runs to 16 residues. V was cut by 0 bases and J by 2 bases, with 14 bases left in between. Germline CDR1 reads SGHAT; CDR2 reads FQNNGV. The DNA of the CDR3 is TGTGCCAGCAGCTTAGATTGGCCTAGCTTAACCTACGAGCAGTACTTC. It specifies CASSLDWPSLTYEQYF. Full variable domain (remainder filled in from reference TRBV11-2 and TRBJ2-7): EAGVAQSPRYKIIEKRQSVAFWCNPISGHATLYWYQQILGQGPKLLIQFQNNGVVDDSQLPKDRFSAERLKGVDSTLKIQPAKLEDSAVYLCASSLDWPSLTYEQYFGPGTRLTVT.

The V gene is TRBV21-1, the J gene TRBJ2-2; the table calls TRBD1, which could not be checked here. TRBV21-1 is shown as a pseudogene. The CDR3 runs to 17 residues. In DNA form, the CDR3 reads TGTGCCAGCAGCAATGTCCTTCGTGACAGGGGGACCGGGGAGCTGTTTTTT. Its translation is CASSNVLRDRGTGELFF.

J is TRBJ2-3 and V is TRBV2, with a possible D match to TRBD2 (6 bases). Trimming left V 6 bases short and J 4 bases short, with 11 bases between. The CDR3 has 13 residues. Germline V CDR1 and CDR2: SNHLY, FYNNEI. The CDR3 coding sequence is TGTGCCAGCAGCGGACTAAGGTCAGATACGCAGTATTTT. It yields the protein CASSGLRSDTQYF.

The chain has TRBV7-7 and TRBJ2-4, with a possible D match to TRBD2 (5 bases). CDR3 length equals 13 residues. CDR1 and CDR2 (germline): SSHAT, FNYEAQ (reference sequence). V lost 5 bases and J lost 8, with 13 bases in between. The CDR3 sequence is CASSPLVGDIQYF. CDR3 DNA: TGTGCCAGCAGCCCTCTCGTCGGGGACATTCAGTACTTC.

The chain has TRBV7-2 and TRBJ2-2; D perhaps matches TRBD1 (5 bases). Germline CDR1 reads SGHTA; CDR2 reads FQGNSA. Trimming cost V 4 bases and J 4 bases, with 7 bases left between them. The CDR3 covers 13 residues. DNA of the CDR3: TGTGCCAGCAGCTCCAGGGTCACCGGGGAGCTGTTTTTT. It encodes CASSSRVTGELFF.

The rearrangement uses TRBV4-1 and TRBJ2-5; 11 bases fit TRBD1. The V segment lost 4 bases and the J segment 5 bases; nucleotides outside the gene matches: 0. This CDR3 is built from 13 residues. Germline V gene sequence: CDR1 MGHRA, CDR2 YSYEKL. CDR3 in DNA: TGCGCCAGCAGCCGGGACAGGGGGGAGACCCAGTACTTC. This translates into CASSRDRGETQYF.

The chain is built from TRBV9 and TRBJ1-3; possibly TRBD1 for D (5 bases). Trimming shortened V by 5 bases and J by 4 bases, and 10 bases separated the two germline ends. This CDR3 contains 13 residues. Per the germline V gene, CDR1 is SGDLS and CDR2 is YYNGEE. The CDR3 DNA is TGTGCCAGCAGAGACAGCATCGGAAACACCATATATTTT. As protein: CASRDSIGNTIYF.

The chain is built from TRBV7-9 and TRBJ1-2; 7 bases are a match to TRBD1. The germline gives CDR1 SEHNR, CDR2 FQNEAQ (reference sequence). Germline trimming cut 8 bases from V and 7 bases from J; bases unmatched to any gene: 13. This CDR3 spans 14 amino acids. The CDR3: CASGQGTGVGGYTF. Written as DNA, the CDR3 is TGTGCCAGCGGACAAGGCACAGGGGTTGGTGGCTACACCTTC.

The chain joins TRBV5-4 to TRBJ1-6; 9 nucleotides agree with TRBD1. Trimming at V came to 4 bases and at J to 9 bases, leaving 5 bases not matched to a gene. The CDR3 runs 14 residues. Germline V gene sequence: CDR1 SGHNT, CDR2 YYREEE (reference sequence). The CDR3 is CASSLQGASSPLHF. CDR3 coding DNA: TGTGCCAGCAGCCTACAGGGGGCCAGTTCACCCCTCCACTTT.

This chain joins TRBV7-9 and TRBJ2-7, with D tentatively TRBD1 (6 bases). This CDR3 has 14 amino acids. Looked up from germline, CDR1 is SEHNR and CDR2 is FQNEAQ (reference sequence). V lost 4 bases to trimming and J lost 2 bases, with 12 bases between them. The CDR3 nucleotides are TGTGCCAGCAGCTCAACACGGGACACCTACGAGCAGTACGTC. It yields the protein CASSSTRDTYEQYV.

The CDR3 protein is CASSLLVTYNEQFF. DNA for the CDR3: TGTGCCAGCAGCTTGCTAGTCACCTACAATGAGCAGTTCTTC. The chain employs TRBV5-8 and TRBJ2-1; D remains ambiguous. The V gene's germline CDR1 is SGHTS and CDR2 YDEGEE. CDR3 length: 14 amino acids. Between the trimmed V and J ends, which lost 1 base and 2 bases, there was a span of 7 bases.